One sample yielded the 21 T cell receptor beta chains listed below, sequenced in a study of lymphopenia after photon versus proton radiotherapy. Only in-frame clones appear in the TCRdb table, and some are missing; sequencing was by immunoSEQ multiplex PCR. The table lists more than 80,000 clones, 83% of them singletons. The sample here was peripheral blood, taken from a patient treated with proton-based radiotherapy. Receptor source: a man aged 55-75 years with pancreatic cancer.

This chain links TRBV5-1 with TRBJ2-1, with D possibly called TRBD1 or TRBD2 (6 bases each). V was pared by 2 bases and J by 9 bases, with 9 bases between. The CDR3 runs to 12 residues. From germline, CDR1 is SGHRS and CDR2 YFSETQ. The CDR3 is CASSFEGGEQFF. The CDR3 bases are TGCGCCAGCAGCTTTGAGGGGGGTGAGCAGTTCTTC.

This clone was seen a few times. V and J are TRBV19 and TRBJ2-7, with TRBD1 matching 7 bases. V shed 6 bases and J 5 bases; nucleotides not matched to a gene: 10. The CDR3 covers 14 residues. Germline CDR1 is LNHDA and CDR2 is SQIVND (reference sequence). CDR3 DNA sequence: TGTGCCAGTAGAAGAGCGACAGGGACCGACGAGCAGTACTTC. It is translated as CASRRATGTDEQYF.

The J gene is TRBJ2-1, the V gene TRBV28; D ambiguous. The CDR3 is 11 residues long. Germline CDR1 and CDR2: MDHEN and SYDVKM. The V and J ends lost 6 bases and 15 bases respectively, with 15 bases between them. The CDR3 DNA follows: TGTGCCAGCAGCCAACACGCTAAGTGGTTCTTC. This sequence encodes CASSQHAKWFF. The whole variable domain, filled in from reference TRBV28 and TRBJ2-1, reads DVKVTQSSRYLVKRTGEKVFLECVQDMDHENMFWYRQDPGLGLRLIYFSYDVKMKEKGDIPEGYSVSREKKERFSLILESASTNQTSMYLCASSQHAKWFFGPGTRLTVL.

The CDR3 here is CASSFRHQETQYF. CDR3 nucleotide sequence: TGTGCCAGCAGCTTTCGGCACCAAGAGACCCAGTACTTC. This sequence joins TRBV11-3 and TRBJ2-5; D call uncertain. Germline values: CDR1 SGHNT, CDR2 YENEEA. The CDR3 covers 13 residues. V was pared by 3 bases and J by 0 bases, with 5 bases between.

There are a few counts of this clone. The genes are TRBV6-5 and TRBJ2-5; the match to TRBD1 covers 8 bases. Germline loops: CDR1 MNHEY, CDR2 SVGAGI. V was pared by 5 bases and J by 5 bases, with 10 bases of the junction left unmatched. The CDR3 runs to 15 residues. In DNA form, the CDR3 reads TGTGCCAGCAGTACTACCCAGGGGGCCGGTGAGACCCAGTACTTC. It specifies CASSTTQGAGETQYF.

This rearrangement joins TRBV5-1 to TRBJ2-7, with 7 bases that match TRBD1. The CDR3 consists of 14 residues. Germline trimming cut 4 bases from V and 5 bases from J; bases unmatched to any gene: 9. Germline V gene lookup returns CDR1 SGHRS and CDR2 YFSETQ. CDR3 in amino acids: CASSGRQGGNEQYF. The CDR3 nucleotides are TGCGCCAGCAGCGGACGACAGGGTGGCAACGAGCAGTACTTC. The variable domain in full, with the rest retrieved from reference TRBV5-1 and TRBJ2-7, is KAGVTQTPRYLIKTRGQQVTLSCSPISGHRSVSWYQQTPGQGLQFLFEYFSETQRNKGNFPGRFSGRQFSNSRSEMNVSTLELGDSALYLCASSGRQGGNEQYFGPGTRLTVT.

CDR3 amino acids: CASSLLTTRMNTEAFF. The CDR3 DNA reads TGTGCCAGCAGCTTACTAACAACACGCATGAACACTGAAGCTTTCTTT. V and J are TRBV11-2 and TRBJ1-1; D call uncertain. V lost 2 bases, J lost 0 bases, and 13 bases lay in between. Germline CDR1 and CDR2: SGHAT and FQNNGV. The CDR3 is made up of 16 amino acids.

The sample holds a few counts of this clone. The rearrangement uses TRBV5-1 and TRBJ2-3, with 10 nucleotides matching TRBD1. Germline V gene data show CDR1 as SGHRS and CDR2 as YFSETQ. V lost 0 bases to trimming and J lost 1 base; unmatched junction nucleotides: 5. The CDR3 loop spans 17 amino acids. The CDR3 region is CASSLVTGGLGTDTQYF. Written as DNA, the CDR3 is TGCGCCAGCAGCTTGGTGACAGGGGGCTTGGGCACAGATACGCAGTATTTT. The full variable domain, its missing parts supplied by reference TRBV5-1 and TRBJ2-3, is KAGVTQTPRYLIKTRGQQVTLSCSPISGHRSVSWYQQTPGQGLQFLFEYFSETQRNKGNFPGRFSGRQFSNSRSEMNVSTLELGDSALYLCASSLVTGGLGTDTQYFGPGTRLTVL.

CDR3 coding DNA: TGTGCTAGTGGTAACTCAGGGATGTGGGGCACTGAAGCTTTCTTT. It specifies CASGNSGMWGTEAFF. The genes are TRBV12-5 and TRBJ1-1; D is possibly TRBD1 (5 bases). Germline CDR1 and CDR2: LGHNT and FRNRAP. Trimming shortened V by 5 bases and J by 4 bases, and 17 bases separated the two germline ends. The CDR3 length is 15 residues.

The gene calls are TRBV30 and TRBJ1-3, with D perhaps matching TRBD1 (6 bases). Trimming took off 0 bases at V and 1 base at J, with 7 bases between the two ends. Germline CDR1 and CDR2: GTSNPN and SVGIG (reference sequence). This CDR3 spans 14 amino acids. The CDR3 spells CAWSVGQSGNTIYF. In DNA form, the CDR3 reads TGTGCCTGGAGTGTAGGACAGTCTGGAAACACCATATATTTT.

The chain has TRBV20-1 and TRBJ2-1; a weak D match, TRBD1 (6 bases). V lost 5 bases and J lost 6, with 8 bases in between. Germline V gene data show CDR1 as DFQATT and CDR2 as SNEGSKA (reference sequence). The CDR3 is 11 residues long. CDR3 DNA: TGCAGTGCTCTGGACAGCAATGAGCAGTTCTTC. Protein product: CSALDSNEQFF.

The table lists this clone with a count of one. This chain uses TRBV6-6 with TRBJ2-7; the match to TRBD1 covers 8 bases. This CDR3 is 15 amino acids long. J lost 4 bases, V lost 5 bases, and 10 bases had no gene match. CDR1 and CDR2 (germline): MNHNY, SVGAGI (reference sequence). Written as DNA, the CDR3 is TGTGCCAGCAGTCCCTCCGACAGGGGCAGGTACGAGCAGTACTTC. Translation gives CASSPSDRGRYEQYF.

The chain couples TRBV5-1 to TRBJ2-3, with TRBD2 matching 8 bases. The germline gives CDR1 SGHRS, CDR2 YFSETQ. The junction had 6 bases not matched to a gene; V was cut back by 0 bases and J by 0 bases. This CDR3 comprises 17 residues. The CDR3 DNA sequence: TGCGCCAGCAGCTTGGCCCCCAGCGGGAGAAGCACAGATACGCAGTATTTT. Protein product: CASSLAPSGRSTDTQYF.

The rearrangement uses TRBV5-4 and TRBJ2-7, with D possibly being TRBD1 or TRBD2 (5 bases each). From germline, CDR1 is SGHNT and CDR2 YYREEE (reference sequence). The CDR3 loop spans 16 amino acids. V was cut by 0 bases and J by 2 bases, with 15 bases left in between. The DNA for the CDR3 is TGTGCCAGCAGCTTGGATCGATGGGACGGAGCCTACGAGCAGTACTTC. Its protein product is CASSLDRWDGAYEQYF.

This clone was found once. CDR3 sequence (DNA): TGTGCCACAAATGGGGTAGCGGGAGTTATCGGGGAAGAGACCCAGTACTTC. It translates to CATNGVAGVIGEETQYF. This rearrangement joins TRBV19 to TRBJ2-5, with 9 bases lining up with TRBD2. The J segment lost 3 bases and the V segment lost 10 bases, leaving 18 bases of the junction unmatched. The germline gives CDR1 LNHDA, CDR2 SQIVND (reference sequence). The CDR3 contains 17 residues.

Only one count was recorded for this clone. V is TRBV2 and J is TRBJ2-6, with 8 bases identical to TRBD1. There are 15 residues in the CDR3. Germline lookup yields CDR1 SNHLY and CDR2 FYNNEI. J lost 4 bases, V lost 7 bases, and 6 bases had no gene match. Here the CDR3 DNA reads TGTGCCAGCAATATCCAGGGGGCAGGGGCCAACGTCCTGACTTTC. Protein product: CASNIQGAGANVLTF.

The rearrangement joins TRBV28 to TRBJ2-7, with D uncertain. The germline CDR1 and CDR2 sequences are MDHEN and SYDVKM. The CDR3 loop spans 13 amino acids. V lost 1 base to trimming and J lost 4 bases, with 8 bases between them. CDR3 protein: CASSLSPPYEQYF. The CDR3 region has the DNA TGTGCCAGCAGTTTATCACCCCCGTACGAGCAGTACTTC.

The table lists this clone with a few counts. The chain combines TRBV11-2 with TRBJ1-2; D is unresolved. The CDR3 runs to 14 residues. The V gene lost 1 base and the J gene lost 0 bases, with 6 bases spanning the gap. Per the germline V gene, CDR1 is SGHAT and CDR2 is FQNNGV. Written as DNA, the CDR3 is TGTGCCAGCAGCTTAGGATTTGCTAACTATGGCTACACCTTC. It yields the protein CASSLGFANYGYTF.

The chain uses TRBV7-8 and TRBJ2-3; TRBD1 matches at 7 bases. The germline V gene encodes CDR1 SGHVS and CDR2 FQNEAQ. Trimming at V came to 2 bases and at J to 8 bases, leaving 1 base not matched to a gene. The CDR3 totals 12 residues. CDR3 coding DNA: TGTGCCAGCAGCTTAAGGGGGCTTACGCAGTATTTT. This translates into CASSLRGLTQYF.

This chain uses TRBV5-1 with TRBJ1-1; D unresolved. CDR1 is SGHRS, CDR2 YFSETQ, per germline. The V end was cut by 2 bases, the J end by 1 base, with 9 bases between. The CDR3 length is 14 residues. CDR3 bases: TGCGCCAGCAGCTTAAATACTGAGAACACTGAAGCTTTCTTT. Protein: CASSLNTENTEAFF.

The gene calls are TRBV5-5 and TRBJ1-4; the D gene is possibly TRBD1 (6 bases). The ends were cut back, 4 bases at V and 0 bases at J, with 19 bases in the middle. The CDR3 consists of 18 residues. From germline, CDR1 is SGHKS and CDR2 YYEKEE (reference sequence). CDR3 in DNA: TGTGCCAGCAGCCCCCGGGACACCTATTATGCAACTAATGAAAAACTGTTTTTT. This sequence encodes CASSPRDTYYATNEKLFF.